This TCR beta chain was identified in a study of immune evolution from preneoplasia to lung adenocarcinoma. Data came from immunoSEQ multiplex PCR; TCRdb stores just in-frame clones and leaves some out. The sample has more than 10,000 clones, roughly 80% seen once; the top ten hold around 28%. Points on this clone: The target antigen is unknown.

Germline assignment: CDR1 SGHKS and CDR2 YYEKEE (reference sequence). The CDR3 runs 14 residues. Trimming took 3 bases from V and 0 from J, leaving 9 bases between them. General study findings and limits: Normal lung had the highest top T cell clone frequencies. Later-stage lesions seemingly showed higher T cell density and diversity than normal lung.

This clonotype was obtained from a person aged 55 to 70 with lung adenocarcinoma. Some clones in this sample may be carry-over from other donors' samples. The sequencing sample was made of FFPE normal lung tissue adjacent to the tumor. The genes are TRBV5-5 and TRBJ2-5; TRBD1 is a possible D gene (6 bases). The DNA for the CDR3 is TGTGCCAGCAGCTCGGGACATAACCAAGAGACCCAGTACTTC. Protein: CASSSGHNQETQYF.